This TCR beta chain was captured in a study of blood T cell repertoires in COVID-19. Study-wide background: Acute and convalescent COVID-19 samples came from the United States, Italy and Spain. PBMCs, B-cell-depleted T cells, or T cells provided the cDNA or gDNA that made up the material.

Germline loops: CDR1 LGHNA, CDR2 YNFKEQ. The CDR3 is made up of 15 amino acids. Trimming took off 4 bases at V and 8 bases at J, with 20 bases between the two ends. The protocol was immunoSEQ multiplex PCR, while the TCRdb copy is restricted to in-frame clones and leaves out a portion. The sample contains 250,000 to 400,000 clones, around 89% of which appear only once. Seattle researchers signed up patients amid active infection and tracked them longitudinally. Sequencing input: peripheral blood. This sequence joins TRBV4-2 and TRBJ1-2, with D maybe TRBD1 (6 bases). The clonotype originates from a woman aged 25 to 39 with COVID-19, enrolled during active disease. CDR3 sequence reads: CASSPRTGGWWGYTF. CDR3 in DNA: TGTGCCAGCAGCCCTAGGACGGGGGGCTGGTGGGGCTACACCTTC.